Listed here is a single TCR beta chain. The antigen is not known. Primed by a sample-barcoded 5' primer and a J-beta primer mix, a second PCR proceeded for 7 to 11 cycles. Per-sample output comprised a minimum of 2.5 million paired-end reads containing CDR3. TCRdb re-called the 5' RACE reads through MiXCR, storing one row per CDR3 protein. The repertoire consists of fewer than 800,000 distinct CDR3 sequences, with around 21% occurring once and the leading ten covering more than 3%. The sample belongs to a study of blood T cells in healthy people across ages. Study findings and constraints: The study lacked donor CMV status, which possibly confounded expanded clonotype changes. Versus aged donors, long-lived donors had higher diversity and more naive CD4+ cells.

Donor samples were obtained from healthy Caucasian individuals from Russia, aged 6 to 90. CDR1 and CDR2 from the germline V gene are SNHLY and FYNNEI. CDR3 length: 16 residues. Trimming at V came to 5 bases and at J to 7 bases, leaving 7 bases not matched to a gene. Sequencing was carried out using blood. The clonotype was recovered from a man in his 70s in good health. V usage is TRBV2 and J usage is TRBJ2-3, with TRBD2 matching over 15 bases. Here the CDR3 reads CASSPPGLAGGHTQYF. In DNA form, the CDR3 reads TGTGCCAGCAGTCCTCCGGGACTAGCGGGAGGCCATACGCAGTATTTT.